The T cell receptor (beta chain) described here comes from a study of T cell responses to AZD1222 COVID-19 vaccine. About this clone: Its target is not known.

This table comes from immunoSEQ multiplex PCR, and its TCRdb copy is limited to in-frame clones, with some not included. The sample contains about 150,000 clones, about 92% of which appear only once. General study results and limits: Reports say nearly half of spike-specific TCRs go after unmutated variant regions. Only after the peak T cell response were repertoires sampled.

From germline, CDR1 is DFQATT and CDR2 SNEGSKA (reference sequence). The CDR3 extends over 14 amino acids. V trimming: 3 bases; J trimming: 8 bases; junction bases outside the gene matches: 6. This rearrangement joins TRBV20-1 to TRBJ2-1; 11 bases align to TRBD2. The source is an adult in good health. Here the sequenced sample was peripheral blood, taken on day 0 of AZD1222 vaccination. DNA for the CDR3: TGCAGTGCTAGTCTAGCGGGGGGCGGGGATGAGCAGTTCTTC. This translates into CSASLAGGGDEQFF.